The 25 T cell receptor beta chains presented below share a single source sample, sequenced in a study of tumour-infiltrating T cells in Burkitt lymphoma. Generated by immunoSEQ multiplex PCR, the TCRdb table keeps only in-frame clones and is missing some. Of around 8,000 clones listed, roughly two thirds are singletons. Sequencing was done on a sample of tumor tissue. The receptors come from a human donor with diffuse large B-cell lymphoma.

The V gene is TRBV6-5, the J gene TRBJ2-2; no clear D. This CDR3 is 12 amino acids long. The V gene's germline CDR1 is MNHEY and CDR2 SVGAGI. V dropped 6 bases and J dropped 8 bases, with 10 bases sitting between them. The CDR3 region has the DNA TGTGCCAGCAGAGGCCCCAGGGGGGAGCTGTTTTTT. It codes for CASRGPRGELFF.

This chain links TRBV18 with TRBJ1-1; tentatively, D is TRBD1 (5 bases). The CDR3 has 13 amino acids. The germline CDR1 and CDR2 sequences are KGHSH and LQKENI. With 0 bases removed from V and 4 bases from J, the gap between germline ends came to 6 bases. Here the CDR3 reads CASSPPGVTEAFF. CDR3 in DNA: TGTGCCAGCTCACCACCAGGGGTCACTGAAGCTTTCTTT.

The table lists this clone with a few counts. The chain couples TRBV5-4 to TRBJ1-2; TRBD1 is a possible D gene (6 bases). Trimming took 3 bases from V and 10 from J, leaving 10 bases between them. Germline V gives CDR1 SGHNT, CDR2 YYREEE (reference sequence). The CDR3 has 11 amino acids. CDR3 bases: TGTGCCAGCAGCTCAACAGGGTACTACACCTTC. It codes for CASSSTGYYTF.

This clone was seen only a few times. V usage is TRBV4-3 and J usage is TRBJ1-2; no definite D call. Trimming shortened V by 2 bases and J by 3 bases, and 13 bases separated the two germline ends. Germline CDR1 and CDR2: LGHNA and YSLEER. The CDR3 is 15 amino acids. CDR3 loop: CASSQSRSLHYGYTF. CDR3 coding DNA: TGCGCCAGCAGCCAATCCCGCAGCTTACACTATGGCTACACCTTC.

The chain carries TRBV19 and TRBJ1-1, with TRBD1 identical over 8 bases. J lost 4 bases, V lost 4 bases, and 2 bases had no gene match. The CDR3 is 13 amino acids. CDR1 is LNHDA, CDR2 SQIVND, per germline (reference sequence). The CDR3 protein is CASSNTGGTEAFF. The CDR3 DNA reads as TGTGCCAGTAGTAATACAGGGGGCACTGAAGCTTTCTTT.

This rearrangement joins TRBV7-2 to TRBJ1-5; no definite D call. The CDR3 covers 15 residues. V was trimmed by 1 base and J by 0 bases, leaving 7 bases between them. In germline, CDR1 is SGHTA, CDR2 FQGNSA. The CDR3 protein is CASSLDGYSNQPQHF. The CDR3 nucleotides are TGTGCCAGCAGCTTAGACGGATATAGCAATCAGCCCCAGCATTTT.

J is TRBJ2-1 and V is TRBV6-5; no definite D call. Per germline, CDR1 MNHEY and CDR2 SVGAGI. Trimming cost V 2 bases and J 6 bases, with 14 bases left between them. The CDR3 runs to 15 residues. The CDR3 sequence is CASSYPSQEPNEQFF. For the CDR3, the DNA is TGTGCCAGCAGTTACCCCTCGCAGGAGCCCAATGAGCAGTTCTTC.

The CDR3 protein is CASSWARGEKLFF. The DNA of the CDR3 is TGTGCCAGTAGTTGGGCGAGAGGTGAAAAACTGTTTTTT. This rearrangement joins TRBV19 to TRBJ1-4, with D uncertain. This CDR3 contains 13 residues. The V gene's germline CDR1 is LNHDA and CDR2 SQIVND (reference sequence). The V end was cut by 5 bases, the J end by 7 bases, with 11 bases between.

V and J are TRBV7-2 and TRBJ2-2, with a weak D call TRBD1 (6 bases). Trimming took off 5 bases at V and 5 bases at J, with 15 bases between the two ends. The germline V gene has CDR1 SGHTA and CDR2 FQGNSA. The CDR3 loop spans 15 amino acids. CDR3 nucleotides: TGTGCCAGCAGCATACAGGGATTGAGGACCGGGGAGCTGTTTTTT. Its translation: CASSIQGLRTGELFF.

The chain has TRBV21-1 and TRBJ2-6; the DNA was not compared with TRBD1, the D call given in the table. TRBV21-1 is a pseudogene segment. This CDR3 region has 18 residues. CDR3 in DNA: TGTGCCAGCAGCAGTTATCGGACAGGGGGCTCTGGGGCCAACGTCCTGACTTTC. Translated, it gives CASSSYRTGGSGANVLTF.

CDR3 residues: CASRRGGGEQETQYF. The CDR3 bases are TGTGCCAGCAGAAGGGGCGGGGGCGAGCAAGAGACCCAGTACTTC. J is TRBJ2-5 and V is TRBV11-2; possible D gene TRBD2, 7 bases. The CDR3 spans 15 residues. Trimming removed 6 bases at V and 2 bases at J, with 16 bases between. The V gene's germline CDR1 is SGHAT and CDR2 FQNNGV.

The rearrangement uses TRBV11-3 and TRBJ2-1, with 14 bases lining up with TRBD2. After removal of 4 bases from V and 7 bases from J, the junction contained 3 bases not matched to a gene. The CDR3 is 15 amino acids. CDR1 is SGHNT, CDR2 YENEEA, per germline. CDR3 loop: CASSSGLAGANEQFF. The CDR3 nucleotides read TGTGCCAGCAGCTCGGGACTAGCGGGGGCGAATGAGCAGTTCTTC. The full variable domain, its missing parts supplied by reference TRBV11-3 and TRBJ2-1, is EAGVVQSPRYKIIEKKQPVAFWCNPISGHNTLYWYLQNLGQGPELLIRYENEEAVDDSQLPKDRFSAERLKGVDSTLKIQPAELGDSAVYLCASSSGLAGANEQFFGPGTRLTVL.

Written as DNA, the CDR3 is TGTGCCAGCAGTTACCGCGACAGATTCAATGAGCAGTTCTTC. Its translation: CASSYRDRFNEQFF. The chain joins TRBV6-6 to TRBJ2-1; D might be TRBD1 (5 bases). With 2 bases removed from V and 6 bases from J, the gap between germline ends came to 11 bases. CDR1 and CDR2 (germline): MNHNY, SVGAGI (reference sequence). The CDR3 contains 14 residues.

About this clone: Other DNA variants within this sample encode the same CDR3. V and J are TRBV6-6 and TRBJ1-1, with TRBD1 as a possible D gene (5 bases). The CDR3 has 16 residues. Germline-derived CDR1 and CDR2 are MNHNY and SVGAGI (reference sequence). V lost 4 bases and J lost 2, with 17 bases in between. In DNA, the CDR3 is TGTGCCAGCAGTTCCGGGGGAGCCACAACTAACACTGAAGCTTTCTTT. It codes for CASSSGGATTNTEAFF.

The chain has TRBV7-2 and TRBJ1-1; D ambiguous. The CDR3 runs to 15 residues. V was trimmed by 5 bases and J by 0 bases, leaving 13 bases between them. The V gene's germline CDR1 is SGHTA and CDR2 FQGNSA. The CDR3 loop is CASSPQLALNTEAFF. CDR3 in DNA: TGTGCCAGCAGCCCCCAACTGGCCTTGAACACTGAAGCTTTCTTT.

The chain is built from TRBV6-6 and TRBJ1-5; maybe TRBD1 (6 bases). Trimming removed 7 bases from V and 1 base from J, with 14 bases in between. The germline V gene has CDR1 MNHNY and CDR2 SVGAGI (reference sequence). The CDR3 length is 15 residues. For the CDR3, the DNA is TGTGCCAGCACTCCTGGGGGCCGGAGCAATCAGCCCCAGCATTTT. Translating it yields CASTPGGRSNQPQHF.

The J gene is TRBJ2-5, the V gene TRBV19, with D unresolved. Trimming removed 6 bases from V and 3 bases from J, with 5 bases in between. Looked up from germline, CDR1 is LNHDA and CDR2 is SQIVND (reference sequence). The CDR3 runs to 11 residues. CDR3 residues: CASSHEETQYF. CDR3 sequence (DNA): TGTGCCAGTAGCCACGAAGAGACCCAGTACTTC.

The V gene is TRBV19, the J gene TRBJ1-3; D is uncertain. The V gene lost 6 bases and the J gene lost 0 bases, with 12 bases spanning the gap. Per the germline V gene, CDR1 is LNHDA and CDR2 is SQIVND (reference sequence). The CDR3 runs 15 residues. CDR3 loop: CASSPLGISGNTIYF. CDR3 bases: TGTGCCAGTAGCCCGCTTGGGATCTCTGGAAACACCATATATTTT.

CDR3 region: CASSRAGQDTGELFF. CDR3 sequence (DNA): TGTGCCAGCAGCCGAGCCGGGCAGGACACCGGGGAGCTGTTTTTT. The gene calls are TRBV5-4 and TRBJ2-2, with D hard to call. V gave up 4 bases and J gave up 3 bases, with 13 bases separating them. Germline CDR1 reads SGHNT; CDR2 reads YYREEE (reference sequence). The CDR3 runs to 15 residues.

The chain couples TRBV5-1 to TRBJ2-5; TRBD1 is a possible D gene (5 bases). The CDR3 runs 15 residues. Trimming stripped 3 bases from V and 0 bases from J, with 12 bases between. Germline assignment: CDR1 SGHRS and CDR2 YFSETQ. The CDR3 is CASSSGATDQETQYF. CDR3 in DNA: TGCGCCAGCAGCTCTGGGGCAACAGACCAAGAGACCCAGTACTTC.

This chain connects TRBV6-1 to TRBJ2-6; D is ambiguous. V lost 6 bases to trimming and J lost 1 base, with 10 bases between them. CDR3 length: 15 amino acids. Germline V gene data show CDR1 as MNHNS and CDR2 as SASEGT. This chain's CDR3 is CASSFLSSGANVLTF. CDR3 coding DNA: TGTGCCAGCAGCTTCCTGTCGTCTGGGGCCAACGTCCTGACTTTC.

V gene TRBV25-1 combines with J gene TRBJ1-1; D is ambiguous. Germline assignment: CDR1 MGHDK and CDR2 SYGVNS. Trimming removed 6 bases from V and 5 bases from J, with 16 bases in between. The CDR3 extends over 14 amino acids. CDR3 DNA sequence: TGTGCCAGCAGCGCGTGGGCGGGTAGTACTGAAGCTTTCTTT. Encoded protein: CASSAWAGSTEAFF.

This chain uses TRBV9 with TRBJ2-3, with D possibly matching TRBD2 (5 bases). Trimming pared 1 base from V and 4 bases from J, leaving 13 bases between. The CDR3 loop spans 15 amino acids. The germline V gene has CDR1 SGDLS and CDR2 YYNGEE. CDR3 in DNA: TGTGCCAGCAGCGTATCGGGGAACACCCCAGATACGCAGTATTTT. Its protein product is CASSVSGNTPDTQYF.

This rearrangement joins TRBV9 to TRBJ2-7, with 10 bases fitting TRBD1. The CDR3 extends over 14 amino acids. V was clipped by 2 bases and J by 4 bases; unmatched bases: 3. In germline, CDR1 is SGDLS, CDR2 YYNGEE. This chain's CDR3 is CASSVQGQGYEQYF. DNA of the CDR3: TGTGCCAGCAGCGTCCAGGGACAGGGGTACGAGCAGTACTTC.

This clone has just a few counts. This chain links TRBV7-2 with TRBJ2-3; D is uncertain. Trimming took off 2 bases at V and 0 bases at J, with 0 bases between the two ends. CDR3 length equals 12 residues. Per germline, CDR1 SGHTA and CDR2 FQGNSA. CDR3 sequence (DNA): TGTGCCAGCAGCTTAAGCACAGATACGCAGTATTTT. It specifies CASSLSTDTQYF.